This T cell receptor beta chain emerged from a study of control samples from healthy donors and cancer patients. Measured with immunoSEQ multiplex PCR; TCRdb has only the in-frame clones, and not every one. The sample lists fewer than 300,000 clones, approximately 80% seen once, with 10% to 15% in the top ten. Germline V CDR1 and CDR2: MDHEN, SYDVKM. This CDR3 has 18 residues. V lost 6 bases, J lost 0 bases, and 21 bases lay in between. This clone occurred a few times. The rearrangement joins TRBV28 to TRBJ1-3; D perhaps matches TRBD1 (6 bases). The clonotype originates from a woman between 55 and 75 years old with lung cancer. The sequencing input was PBMCs. This CDR3 reads CASSPPWQGILSGNTIYF. The DNA for the CDR3 is TGTGCCAGCAGCCCCCCCTGGCAGGGGATACTCTCTGGAAACACCATATATTTT.